This is a list of T cell receptor beta chains from one sample in a study of blood T cell repertoires in COVID-19. Repertoires were generated with immunoSEQ multiplex PCR, while TCRdb's copy carries only in-frame clones and drops some. The sample shows 90,000 to 140,000 clones, about four fifths of them seen only once. Source material: peripheral blood. The receptors come from a woman of 80 years or more with acute or convalescent COVID-19. CDR3s include the opening cysteine and the closing phenylalanine or tryptophan. A D gene is named only where the DNA matches it firmly. Clone size is not always given. Where it is, it says once, few, many or a class for expanded clones.

size,D,length,J,V,CDR3,DNA
.,.,14,TRBJ1-4,TRBV7-9,CASSLGQANEKLFF,TGTGCCAGCAGCTTAGGGCAGGCTAATGAAAAACTGTTTTTT
.,TRBD2,14,TRBJ2-7,TRBV29-1,CSVRGLAGTYEQYF,TGCAGCGTACGGGGACTAGCGGGAACCTACGAGCAGTACTTC
.,.,12,TRBJ2-1,TRBV7-9,CASKAGSNEQFF,TGTGCCAGCAAGGCGGGGTCCAATGAGCAGTTCTTC
.,.,14,TRBJ2-1,TRBV11-2,CASSLDPGSNEQFF,TGTGCCAGCAGCTTAGATCCGGGATCCAATGAGCAGTTCTTC
.,.,11,TRBJ2-1,TRBV20-1,CSARLFNEQFF,TGCAGTGCTAGACTTTTTAATGAGCAGTTCTTC
.,TRBD1,14,TRBJ1-4,TRBV28,CASSKGTGGLKLFF,TGTGCCAGCAGTAAGGGGACAGGGGGTTTGAAACTGTTTTTT
.,TRBD2,12,TRBJ2-3,TRBV29-1,CSGRGARDTQYF,TGCAGCGGGCGGGGGGCCCGAGATACGCAGTATTTT
.,TRBD1,13,TRBJ1-1,TRBV2,CASSGQGNTEAFF,TGTGCCAGCAGTGGACAGGGGAACACTGAAGCTTTCTTT
few,TRBD2,14,TRBJ2-3,TRBV5-5,CASSPGLAGATQYF,TGTGCCAGCAGCCCGGGACTAGCGGGAGCTACGCAGTATTTT
once,TRBD1,14,TRBJ1-2,TRBV7-9,CASSYRTGRYGYTF,TGTGCCAGCAGCTATAGGACAGGCCGCTATGGCTACACCTTC
.,.,13,TRBJ2-1,TRBV30,CAWSPSYYNEQFF,TGTGCCTGGAGTCCCTCTTATTACAATGAGCAGTTCTTC
.,TRBD2,16,TRBJ2-1,TRBV28,CASSLLGTSGSNEQFF,TGTGCCAGCAGTTTACTCGGGACTAGCGGGAGTAATGAGCAGTTCTTC
once,.,17,TRBJ2-1,TRBV11-2,CASSSPPGGVSYNEQFF,TGTGCCAGCAGCTCCCCTCCGGGCGGGGTCTCCTACAATGAGCAGTTCTTC
.,.,14,TRBJ2-1,TRBV29-1,CSVDSPSSYNEQFF,TGCAGCGTAGACTCCCCCAGCTCCTACAATGAGCAGTTCTTC
.,.,12,TRBJ2-5,TRBV27,CASSPLQETQYF,TGTGCCAGCAGTCCCCTCCAAGAGACCCAGTACTTC
.,TRBD1,14,TRBJ1-1,TRBV6-5,CASTRGTGITEAFF,TGTGCCAGCACCAGAGGGACAGGGATCACTGAAGCTTTCTTT
.,.,14,TRBJ1-1,TRBV30,CAWRPGGLRTEAFF,TGTGCCTGGAGGCCCGGGGGGCTGAGGACTGAAGCTTTCTTT
.,TRBD2,16,TRBJ2-1,TRBV7-9,CASSLATSGDYNEQFF,TGTGCCAGCAGCTTAGCTACTAGCGGGGACTACAATGAGCAGTTCTTC
many,TRBD1,12,TRBJ1-1,TRBV10-3,CAIRETGTEAFF,TGTGCCATCAGGGAGACAGGGACTGAAGCTTTCTTT
.,TRBD1,15,TRBJ2-2,TRBV14,CASTRTGAFFGELFF,TGTGCCAGCACCAGGACAGGTGCCTTTTTCGGGGAGCTGTTTTTT
.,TRBD2,18,TRBJ2-1,TRBV3-1/TRBV3-2,CASTSPSPLAGGLNEQFF,TGTGCCAGCACCTCCCCCTCCCCACTAGCGGGAGGGTTAAATGAGCAGTTCTTC
.,TRBD1,14,TRBJ2-3,TRBV27,CASSWTGSTDTQYF,TGTGCCAGCAGTTGGACAGGAAGCACAGATACGCAGTATTTT
.,TRBD1,14,TRBJ2-1,TRBV5-1,CASSSQGAGNEQFF,TGCGCCAGCAGCTCGCAGGGGGCTGGCAATGAGCAGTTCTTC
.,TRBD1,14,TRBJ1-1,TRBV19,CASSVRQGDTEAFF,TGTGCCAGTAGTGTAAGACAGGGGGACACTGAAGCTTTCTTT
once,TRBD2,16,TRBJ2-1,TRBV10-1,CASSERRERMGNEQFF,TGCGCCAGCAGTGAACGGCGGGAGCGAATGGGCAATGAGCAGTTCTTC
.,.,17,TRBJ2-1,TRBV5-4,CASRAPVGSGSYNEQFF,TGTGCCAGCAGAGCCCCGGTTGGTAGCGGCTCCTACAATGAGCAGTTCTTC
.,.,16,TRBJ2-1,TRBV7-2,CASSLAGGLTYNEQFF,TGTGCCAGCAGCTTAGCGGGCGGGTTAACCTACAATGAGCAGTTCTTC
.,.,12,TRBJ1-1,TRBV11-2,CASGPAYTEAFF,TGTGCCAGCGGGCCAGCTTACACTGAAGCTTTCTTT
.,.,17,TRBJ1-2,TRBV15,CATSSRTGQSSLYGYTF,TGTGCCACCAGCAGTAGAACCGGACAGTCCTCTCTGTATGGCTACACCTTC
.,.,13,TRBJ2-3,TRBV5-1,CASSLGPADTQYF,TGCGCCAGCAGCTTGGGCCCGGCAGATACGCAGTATTTT
.,.,13,TRBJ2-1,TRBV14,CASSYRVWNEQFF,TGTGCCAGCAGCTACAGGGTCTGGAATGAGCAGTTCTTC
.,TRBD1,15,TRBJ2-5,TRBV9,CASSFAGTVQETQYF,TGTGCCAGCAGCTTTGCCGGGACAGTCCAAGAGACCCAGTACTTC
.,.,12,TRBJ1-3,TRBV15,CATSRDRDTIYF,TGTGCCACCAGCAGAGACAGGGACACCATATATTTT
.,TRBD2,16,TRBJ2-1,TRBV19,CASSPPRTSGRGEQFF,TGTGCCAGTAGTCCCCCCAGGACTAGCGGGAGGGGTGAGCAGTTCTTC
.,TRBD2,14,TRBJ2-7,TRBV28,CASAELAGDLEQYF,TGTGCCAGCGCCGAGCTAGCGGGAGATCTCGAGCAGTACTTC
.,TRBD1,15,TRBJ2-5,TRBV5-1,CASSLAGQGVETQYF,TGCGCCAGCAGCTTGGCTGGACAGGGAGTGGAGACCCAGTACTTC
.,.,15,TRBJ2-3,TRBV24-1,CATSDSRKLTDTQYF,TGTGCCACCAGTGATTCTAGGAAACTCACAGATACGCAGTATTTT
.,.,11,TRBJ2-5,TRBV30,CAWGLAETQYF,TGTGCCTGGGGGCTAGCGGAGACCCAGTACTTC
.,.,16,TRBJ1-1,TRBV7-9,CASSSYETELNTEAFF,TGTGCCAGCAGCTCATACGAGACAGAGCTGAACACTGAAGCTTTCTTT
.,TRBD1,16,TRBJ1-1,TRBV7-9,CASSFLIGTGSTEAFF,TGTGCCAGCAGCTTCCTAATAGGGACAGGGTCCACTGAAGCTTTCTTT
.,.,12,TRBJ2-7,TRBV29-1,CSVAGSGTEQYF,TGCAGCGTCGCGGGGTCGGGGACCGAGCAGTACTTC
.,TRBD1,14,TRBJ1-2,TRBV3-1/TRBV3-2,CASSLGQGADGYTF,TGTGCCAGCAGCCTGGGACAGGGGGCCGATGGCTACACCTTC
.,.,11,TRBJ1-1,TRBV10-3,CAIGRQGEAFF,TGTGCCATCGGTAGGCAGGGTGAAGCTTTCTTT
.,TRBD1,15,TRBJ2-2,TRBV7-6,CASSLVQGENRELFF,TGTGCCAGCAGCTTAGTACAGGGGGAGAACCGGGAGCTGTTTTTT
.,.,14,TRBJ2-2,TRBV18,CASSPQGGTGELFF,TGTGCCAGCTCACCTCAGGGCGGCACCGGGGAGCTGTTTTTT
.,.,15,TRBJ1-1,TRBV6-5,CASRNVQGWNTEAFF,TGTGCCAGCAGAAACGTTCAGGGATGGAACACTGAAGCTTTCTTT
.,.,16,TRBJ1-4,TRBV6-1,CASSEAGVRINEKLFF,TGTGCCAGCAGTGAAGCCGGCGTCAGGATAAATGAAAAACTGTTTTTT
.,TRBD1,16,TRBJ1-1,TRBV4-2,CASSHSGRQGNTEAFF,TGTGCCAGCAGCCATTCGGGTCGACAGGGCAACACTGAAGCTTTCTTT
.,TRBD1,16,TRBJ1-3,TRBV3-1/TRBV3-2,CASSQRTGFSGNTIYF,TGTGCCAGCAGCCAAAGGACAGGGTTTTCAGGAAACACCATATATTTT
.,TRBD1,16,TRBJ1-5,TRBV6-6,CASSYTTGPSDQPQHF,TGTGCCAGCAGTTACACGACAGGGCCCTCGGATCAGCCCCAGCATTTT
.,.,12,TRBJ2-1,TRBV9,CASSPDFNEQFF,TGTGCCAGCAGCCCGGACTTCAATGAGCAGTTCTTC
.,.,12,TRBJ2-1,TRBV19,CASSIRGNEQFF,TGTGCCAGTAGTATCCGGGGAAATGAGCAGTTCTTC